A selection of T cell receptor beta chains follows, all from one sample in a study of blood T cell repertoires in COVID-19. This table comes from immunoSEQ multiplex PCR, and its TCRdb copy is limited to in-frame clones, with some not included. The repertoire holds about 250,000 clones, with 89% as singletons. Input material: peripheral blood. The receptors shown here come from a woman in her 40s who had recovered from COVID-19. The conserved cysteine and the conserved F or W are not part of the CDR3 here. The order of the fields is CDR3 length, V gene, CDR3 protein.

CDR3 length: 13; V gene: TRBV30; CDR3 protein: AWSVPWTDGGTIY
CDR3 length: 13; V gene: TRBV6-6; CDR3 protein: ASSQGQPGPYEQY
CDR3 length: 11; V gene: TRBV3-1/TRBV3-2; CDR3 protein: ASSLRGGDEQF
CDR3 length: 11; V gene: TRBV18; CDR3 protein: ASSPQGDGEQY
CDR3 length: 13; V gene: TRBV5-6; CDR3 protein: ASSSKTGFQETQY
CDR3 length: 15; V gene: TRBV30; CDR3 protein: AWNRDRVGSGANVLT
CDR3 length: 16; V gene: TRBV5-4; CDR3 protein: ASSREIDRALNTGELF
CDR3 length: 13; V gene: TRBV19; CDR3 protein: ASSLAGGGTGELF
CDR3 length: 14; V gene: TRBV6-2/TRBV6-3; CDR3 protein: ASSYGAGLGTGELF
CDR3 length: 12; V gene: TRBV18; CDR3 protein: ASSGQGNYYGYT
CDR3 length: 12; V gene: TRBV6-5; CDR3 protein: ASSYSTGTGELF
CDR3 length: 13; V gene: TRBV27; CDR3 protein: ASGLAGVVYNEQF
CDR3 length: 15; V gene: TRBV10-2; CDR3 protein: ASSESGPGQGLYEQY
CDR3 length: 15; V gene: TRBV4-1; CDR3 protein: ASSPRTGGVANYGYT
CDR3 length: 13; V gene: TRBV19; CDR3 protein: ASSPLKSSGNTIY
CDR3 length: 13; V gene: TRBV18; CDR3 protein: ASSPPMGRGTEAF
CDR3 length: 9; V gene: TRBV28; CDR3 protein: ASSSGLAGF
CDR3 length: 14; V gene: TRBV3-1/TRBV3-2; CDR3 protein: AGSLSTSGRASEQF
CDR3 length: 15; V gene: TRBV27; CDR3 protein: ASSLTLPGQGAYEQF
CDR3 length: 12; V gene: TRBV6-4; CDR3 protein: ARTRQGANYGYT
CDR3 length: 11; V gene: TRBV29-1; CDR3 protein: SDSGQADYGYT
CDR3 length: 11; V gene: TRBV12-3/TRBV12-4; CDR3 protein: ASSLGGTGGYT